These 10 T cell receptor beta chains originate from one sample sequenced in a study of technical replicates of blood from a few donors. Method: immunoSEQ multiplex PCR; TCRdb's copy keeps in-frame clones and lacks some. The sample includes 100,000 or so clones, just under 95% of them seen just once. Sequencing input: T cells isolated from PBMCs. The receptor source for this set is a human donor in good health.

This chain joins TRBV19 and TRBJ2-2, with 8 bases that match TRBD1. The CDR3 runs 17 residues. Per germline, CDR1 LNHDA and CDR2 SQIVND (reference sequence). Trimming cost V 4 bases and J 5 bases; bases outside gene matches: 12. CDR3 sequence reads: CASSRDPRDRWTGELFF. CDR3 bases: TGTGCCAGTAGTAGGGACCCCCGGGACAGGTGGACCGGGGAGCTGTTTTTT.

The CDR3, as DNA: TGTGCCAGCAGTGACTCGGACACAGGGACCCAGTACTTC. Translation gives CASSDSDTGTQYF. The V and J genes are TRBV6-4 and TRBJ2-5, with D maybe TRBD1 (5 bases). This CDR3 comprises 13 residues. V was shortened by 0 bases and J by 7 bases, with 9 bases between the two germline ends. Germline V gene lookup returns CDR1 MRHNA and CDR2 SNTAGT.

V and J are TRBV7-3 and TRBJ2-1; the match to TRBD2 covers 7 bases. The junction had 5 bases not matched to a gene; V was cut back by 3 bases and J by 0 bases. This CDR3 region has 16 residues. The V gene's germline CDR1 is SGHTA and CDR2 FQGTGA. The chain's CDR3 is CASSLGGGGSYNEQFF. The CDR3 nucleotides read TGTGCCAGCAGCTTGGGAGGCGGGGGCTCCTACAATGAGCAGTTCTTC.

The genes are TRBV11-2 and TRBJ2-7, with TRBD1 identical over 11 bases. Trimming removed 1 base from V and 3 bases from J; junction bases left unmatched: 2. CDR3 length equals 15 residues. Germline V gene sequence: CDR1 SGHAT, CDR2 FQNNGV. Written as DNA, the CDR3 is TGTGCCAGCAGCTTAGGGGGACAGGGGGACTACGAGCAGTACTTC. The encoded protein is CASSLGGQGDYEQYF.

V usage is TRBV6-1 and J usage is TRBJ2-1, with no clear D. The CDR3 is 12 amino acids. V shed 1 base and J shed 9 bases, with 7 bases lying between them. The V gene's germline CDR1 is MNHNS and CDR2 SASEGT. The CDR3 region is CASSEEWSEQFF. The CDR3 coding sequence is TGTGCCAGCAGTGAAGAGTGGAGTGAGCAGTTCTTC.

V is TRBV28 and J is TRBJ2-7; 9 nucleotides align to TRBD2. This CDR3 has 14 residues. V lost 5 bases to trimming and J lost 6 bases; unmatched junction nucleotides: 8. CDR1 and CDR2 from the germline V gene are MDHEN and SYDVKM. CDR3: CASSIPGLAFEQYF. The CDR3 coding sequence is TGTGCCAGCAGTATACCGGGACTAGCTTTCGAGCAGTACTTC.

The chain uses TRBV2 and TRBJ1-3; no clear D gene. The CDR3 spans 17 residues. The V gene lost 7 bases and the J gene lost 0 bases, with 19 bases spanning the gap. Germline V lookup: CDR1 SNHLY, CDR2 FYNNEI. CDR3 sequence (DNA): TGTGCCAGCACCCTATACAGTTCTCTATTCTCTGGAAACACCATATATTTT. Translating it yields CASTLYSSLFSGNTIYF.

This clone was found a few times. The chain has TRBV11-2 and TRBJ1-1, with 8 positions matching TRBD1. There are 15 residues in the CDR3. V was clipped by 4 bases and J by 3 bases; unmatched bases: 7. Germline V gene data show CDR1 as SGHAT and CDR2 as FQNNGV. CDR3 sequence (DNA): TGTGCCAGCAGCTCGGACAGGGCAAGAGACACTGAAGCTTTCTTT. It is translated as CASSSDRARDTEAFF.

This chain connects TRBV5-1 to TRBJ1-5; TRBD1 matches at 7 bases. The V and J ends lost 0 bases and 4 bases, in that order; junction bases with no gene match: 4. Germline CDR1 SGHRS, CDR2 YFSETQ. The CDR3 spans 15 residues. CDR3 in DNA: TGCGCCAGCAGCTTGGAGACAGGGCAAAATCAGCCCCAGCATTTT. This gives the protein CASSLETGQNQPQHF.

This chain joins TRBV25-1 and TRBJ2-7; 10 bases are shared with TRBD1. With 1 base clipped from V and 4 bases from J, the junction kept 1 base outside the gene matches. The CDR3 runs 14 residues. Germline CDR1 is MGHDK and CDR2 is SYGVNS. The CDR3 is CASSEWDRGYEQYF. DNA of the CDR3: TGTGCCAGCAGTGAATGGGACAGGGGTTACGAGCAGTACTTC.